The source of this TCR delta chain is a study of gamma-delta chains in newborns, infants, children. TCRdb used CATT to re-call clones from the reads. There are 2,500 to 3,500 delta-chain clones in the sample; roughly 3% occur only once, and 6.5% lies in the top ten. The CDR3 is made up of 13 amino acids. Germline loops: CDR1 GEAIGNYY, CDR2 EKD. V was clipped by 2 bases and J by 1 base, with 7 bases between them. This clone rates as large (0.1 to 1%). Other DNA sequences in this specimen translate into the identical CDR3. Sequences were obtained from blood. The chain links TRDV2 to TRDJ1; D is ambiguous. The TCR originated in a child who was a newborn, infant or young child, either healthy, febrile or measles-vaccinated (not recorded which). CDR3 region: CACDKLATDKLIF. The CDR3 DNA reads TGTGCCTGTGACAAGCTGGCCACCGATAAACTCATCTTT.